Each of the 26 T cell receptor beta chains below was sequenced from the same sample in a study of cytomegalovirus exposure and HLA in healthy donors. The PCR ran on 60 Vbeta and 13 Jbeta primers. Profiling relied on immunoSEQ multiplex PCR, and the TCRdb table lists in-frame clones only, not all of them. This sample carries about 250,000 clones, about 85% of them seen once, and the ten largest clones take about 0.25%. The sample was PBMCs. Receptor source: a girl aged 2 to 10 in good health and CMV-seronegative.

The gene calls are TRBV10-2 and TRBJ2-5, with D tentatively TRBD1 (5 bases). The CDR3 has 12 residues. Germline-derived CDR1 and CDR2 are WSHSY and SAAADI. Trimming cost V 0 bases and J 7 bases, with 6 bases left between them. The CDR3 sequence is CASSESRGTQYF. DNA of the CDR3: TGCGCCAGCAGTGAGTCAAGGGGGACCCAGTACTTC.

This clone occurred once. The gene calls are TRBV20-1 and TRBJ1-2; D perhaps matches TRBD1 (6 bases). CDR1 is DFQATT, CDR2 SNEGSKA, per germline (reference sequence). CDR3 size: 11 residues. Between the trimmed V and J ends, which lost 5 bases and 8 bases, there was a span of 12 bases. In nucleotides, the CDR3 is TGCAGTGCTCAACAGGGTAGGGGCTACACCTTC. Amino acids: CSAQQGRGYTF.

This rearrangement joins TRBV28 to TRBJ2-7, with 10 bases aligning to TRBD2. Trimming at V came to 4 bases and at J to 6 bases, leaving 15 bases not matched to a gene. Germline CDR1 is MDHEN and CDR2 is SYDVKM. CDR3 size: 17 residues. CDR3 bases: TGTGCCAGCAGTTCCCTTTCTGCTAGCGGGAGCCTCTCCGAGCAGTACTTC. As protein: CASSSLSASGSLSEQYF. The complete variable domain, with remaining parts taken from reference TRBV28 and TRBJ2-7, reads DVKVTQSSRYLVKRTGEKVFLECVQDMDHENMFWYRQDPGLGLRLIYFSYDVKMKEKGDIPEGYSVSREKKERFSLILESASTNQTSMYLCASSSLSASGSLSEQYFGPGTRLTVT.

The chain is built from TRBV18 and TRBJ1-3; perhaps TRBD1 as D (6 bases). The CDR3 totals 14 residues. V shed 6 bases and J shed 0 bases, with 9 bases lying between them. Per the germline V gene, CDR1 is KGHSH and CDR2 is LQKENI. The CDR3 DNA follows: TGTGCCAGCTCCAGGACAGTCTCTGGAAACACCATATATTTT. It is translated as CASSRTVSGNTIYF.

V usage is TRBV21-1 and J usage is TRBJ1-1; TRBD1 reflects the table's D call only, with no check against the DNA. TRBV21-1 is a known pseudogene. This CDR3 has 15 residues. The CDR3, as DNA: TGTGCCAGGAGACAGGGGGCGTTCATGAACACTGAAGCTTTCTTT. Its translation: CARRQGAFMNTEAFF.

The chain employs TRBV27 and TRBJ1-2, with 9 bases identical to TRBD1. The V segment lost 3 bases and the J segment 14 bases; nucleotides outside the gene matches: 10. Germline values: CDR1 MNHEY, CDR2 SMNVEV (reference sequence). This CDR3 region has 13 residues. The CDR3 region has the DNA TGTGCCAGCAGTTTCGGGACAGGGCTTGGAGAAACCTTC. This translates into CASSFGTGLGETF.

The V call is TRBV27, the J call TRBJ2-7; D unresolved. Trimming cost V 6 bases and J 2 bases, with 17 bases left between them. Germline values: CDR1 MNHEY, CDR2 SMNVEV (reference sequence). The CDR3 runs 15 residues. The CDR3 DNA follows: TGTGCCAGCAGGCTAACCGACACCTACCCCTACGAGCAGTACTTC. It translates to CASRLTDTYPYEQYF.

The table lists this clone with a few counts. The V call is TRBV6-5, the J call TRBJ1-1; 11 nucleotides line up with TRBD1. The CDR3 covers 15 residues. Germline CDR1 is MNHEY and CDR2 is SVGAGI. V was pared by 7 bases and J by 4 bases, with 8 bases of the junction left unmatched. CDR3 region: CASTSRDRGVTEAFF. CDR3 DNA sequence: TGTGCCAGCACCTCCCGGGACAGGGGGGTCACTGAAGCTTTCTTT.

The count of this clone is one. This rearrangement joins TRBV30 to TRBJ1-4, with D hard to call. Looked up from germline, CDR1 is GTSNPN and CDR2 is SVGIG (reference sequence). Deletions cut 3 bases from V and 4 bases from J, with 18 bases between. The CDR3 runs 16 residues. DNA for the CDR3: TGTGCCTGGAGCGCCTTCTTCGGCAGCGTTAATGAAAAACTGTTTTTT. Translating gives CAWSAFFGSVNEKLFF.

V and J are TRBV25-1 and TRBJ1-2; D gene ambiguous. Per the germline V gene, CDR1 is MGHDK and CDR2 is SYGVNS. The CDR3 loop spans 13 amino acids. Deletions cut 2 bases from V and 4 bases from J, with 8 bases between. CDR3 in amino acids: CASSEAQIYGYTF. The CDR3, as DNA: TGTGCCAGCAGTGAAGCACAGATCTATGGCTACACCTTC.

V is TRBV6-5 and J is TRBJ1-2; weak D call: TRBD1 (5 bases). Germline V gene lookup returns CDR1 MNHEY and CDR2 SVGAGI. CDR3 length: 14 amino acids. Trimming removed 7 bases from V and 5 bases from J, with 17 bases in between. Here the CDR3 DNA reads TGTGCCAGCATCCCAAGGGGCCTAGGTTATGGCTACACCTTC. Translation: CASIPRGLGYGYTF.

This chain joins TRBV9 and TRBJ2-1; D possibly corresponds to TRBD2 (5 bases). Germline lookup yields CDR1 SGDLS and CDR2 YYNGEE. The CDR3 sequence is 11 residues long. Trimming cost V 3 bases and J 7 bases, with 5 bases left between them. The CDR3 here is CASSERNEQFF. The CDR3 DNA reads TGTGCCAGCAGCGAGCGGAATGAGCAGTTCTTC.

The chain recombines TRBV5-6 with TRBJ2-1, with 11 bases matching TRBD2. CDR1 is SGHDT and CDR2 is YYEEEE in the germline V gene. The ends lost 3 bases at V and 1 base at J; junction bases unmatched: 6. The CDR3 sequence is 17 residues long. The CDR3 region is CASSWGVAGGSYNEQFF. The CDR3 DNA reads TGTGCCAGCAGCTGGGGTGTAGCGGGAGGGTCCTACAATGAGCAGTTCTTC. Drawing the rest from reference TRBV5-6 and TRBJ2-1, the complete variable domain is DAGVTQSPTHLIKTRGQQVTLRCSPKSGHDTVSWYQQALGQGPQFIFQYYEEEERQRGNFPDRFSGHQFPNYSSELNVNALLLGDSALYLCASSWGVAGGSYNEQFFGPGTRLTVL.

In its sample, this clone was seen a few times. The chain uses TRBV4-2 and TRBJ2-7; D ambiguous. CDR3 length: 13 amino acids. Trimming cost V 1 base and J 3 bases, with 7 bases left between them. The V gene's germline CDR1 is LGHNA and CDR2 YNFKEQ. The CDR3 DNA reads as TGTGCCAGCAGCCAAGTTGCTAGCTACGAGCAGTACTTC. It translates to CASSQVASYEQYF.

The chain recombines TRBV10-3 with TRBJ2-7, with 7 bases that match TRBD2. Germline V gives CDR1 ENHRY, CDR2 SYGVKD. This CDR3 has 14 residues. Trimming at V came to 4 bases and at J to 6 bases, leaving 9 bases not matched to a gene. CDR3 amino acids: CAISGPSGKGEQYF. CDR3 nucleotides: TGTGCCATCAGTGGTCCAAGCGGGAAGGGCGAGCAGTACTTC.

CDR3 amino acids: CSVRTGPDTQYF. In DNA, the CDR3 is TGCAGCGTAAGGACAGGGCCAGATACGCAGTATTTT. V gene TRBV29-1 combines with J gene TRBJ2-3; 8 bases are shared with TRBD1. Germline CDR1 is SQVTM and CDR2 is ANQGSEA. Trimming at V came to 6 bases and at J to 4 bases, leaving 3 bases not matched to a gene. The CDR3 totals 12 residues.

As for this clone: The junction differs from germline at one of its ends, possibly a read error. At the DNA level, this CDR3 is encoded by other sequences in the same sample as well. The rearrangement uses TRBV19 and TRBJ1-2; D gene ambiguous. CDR1 and CDR2 from the germline V gene are LNHDA and SQIVND (reference sequence). This CDR3 is built from 13 residues. Here the CDR3 DNA reads TGTGCCAGTAGTATCACTACTAACTATGGCTATACCTTC. Translated, it gives CASSITTNYGYTF.

The CDR3 spells CASSPLAGRYEQYF. DNA of the CDR3: TGTGCCAGCAGCCCTCTAGCGGGACGCTACGAGCAGTACTTC. The rearrangement links TRBV11-2 to TRBJ2-7; 9 nucleotides agree with TRBD2. The CDR3 extends over 14 amino acids. Looked up from germline, CDR1 is SGHAT and CDR2 is FQNNGV. The V segment lost 5 bases and the J segment 3 bases; nucleotides outside the gene matches: 5.

This chain joins TRBV6-5 and TRBJ1-5; perhaps TRBD1 as D (5 bases). The CDR3 is 14 residues long. Germline CDR1 reads MNHEY; CDR2 reads SVGAGI. V was shortened by 2 bases and J by 5 bases, with 10 bases between the two germline ends. CDR3 nucleotides: TGTGCCAGCAGTTACAGGGCGGGGGATCAGCCCCAGCATTTT. Encoded protein: CASSYRAGDQPQHF.

The V call is TRBV19, the J call TRBJ2-1, with D perhaps TRBD1 (6 bases). Trimming stripped 4 bases from V and 2 bases from J, with 15 bases between. The CDR3 loop spans 16 amino acids. Germline V CDR1 and CDR2: LNHDA, SQIVND (reference sequence). In DNA, the CDR3 is TGTGCCAGTAGTAAAGGGAGCCAGGGGCCCTACAATGAGCAGTTCTTC. Its translation: CASSKGSQGPYNEQFF.

The V gene is TRBV7-6, the J gene TRBJ2-3, with a possible D match to TRBD2 (6 bases). There are 11 residues in the CDR3. Germline lookup yields CDR1 SGHVS and CDR2 FNYEAQ. V lost 5 bases, J lost 13 bases, and 13 bases lay in between. CDR3 DNA: TGTGCCAGCAGCCAGACTAGGAGGAAGTATTTT. This encodes CASSQTRRKYF.

The V and J genes are TRBV6-5 and TRBJ2-7; D is perhaps TRBD2 (5 bases). This CDR3 region has 12 residues. The ends were cut back, 5 bases at V and 4 bases at J, with 9 bases in the middle. CDR1 is MNHEY and CDR2 is SVGAGI in the germline V gene. The DNA for the CDR3 is TGTGCCAGCAGTACCGGGGTTTACGAGCAGTACTTC. Protein sequence: CASSTGVYEQYF.

This sequence joins TRBV11-2 and TRBJ2-1, with 11 positions matching TRBD2. The CDR3 runs to 15 residues. Germline V CDR1 and CDR2: SGHAT, FQNNGV. With 5 bases clipped from V and 10 bases from J, the junction kept 10 bases outside the gene matches. The CDR3 nucleotides are TGTGCCAGCAGCCCTAGACTAGCGGGATTATACGAGCAGTTCTTC. Translated: CASSPRLAGLYEQFF.

V is TRBV19 and J is TRBJ2-1; TRBD2 aligns across 10 bases. Trimming removed 7 bases from V and 8 bases from J; junction bases left unmatched: 8. Germline V gene lookup returns CDR1 LNHDA and CDR2 SQIVND (reference sequence). CDR3 size: 14 residues. The CDR3 DNA reads TGTGCCAGTAAAGAGACTAGCGGGTATGATGAGCAGTTCTTC. It codes for CASKETSGYDEQFF.

The chain employs TRBV20-1 and TRBJ2-4; D unclear. CDR1 and CDR2 (germline): DFQATT, SNEGSKA (reference sequence). CDR3 size: 11 residues. V lost 3 bases and J lost 8, with 8 bases in between. The CDR3 DNA follows: TGCAGTGCTAGGGCCCCAGACATTCAGTACTTC. Translated, it gives CSARAPDIQYF.

The V gene is TRBV9, the J gene TRBJ2-7; D is perhaps TRBD2 (6 bases). From germline, CDR1 is SGDLS and CDR2 YYNGEE. The CDR3 contains 14 residues. Trimming shortened V by 3 bases and J by 6 bases, and 16 bases separated the two germline ends. This chain's CDR3 is CASSGGTAPGEQYF. CDR3 nucleotide sequence: TGTGCCAGCAGCGGAGGGACTGCCCCCGGCGAGCAGTACTTC. Based on the CDR3 plus reference TRBV9 and TRBJ2-7, the full variable domain is DSGVTQTPKHLITATGQRVTLRCSPRSGDLSVYWYQQSLDQGLQFLIQYYNGEERAKGNILERFSAQQFPDLHSELNLSSLELGDSALYFCASSGGTAPGEQYFGPGTRLTVT.